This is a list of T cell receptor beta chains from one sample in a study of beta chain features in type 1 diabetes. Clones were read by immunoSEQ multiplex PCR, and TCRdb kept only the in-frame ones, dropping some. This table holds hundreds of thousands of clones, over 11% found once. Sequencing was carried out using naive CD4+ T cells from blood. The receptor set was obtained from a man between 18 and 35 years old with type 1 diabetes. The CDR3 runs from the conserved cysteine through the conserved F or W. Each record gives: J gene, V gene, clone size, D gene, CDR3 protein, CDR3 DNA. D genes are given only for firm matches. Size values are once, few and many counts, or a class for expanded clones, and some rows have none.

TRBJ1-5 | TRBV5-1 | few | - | CASSLSGLSNQPQHF | TGCGCCAGCAGCTTGAGCGGGTTGAGCAATCAGCCCCAGCATTTT
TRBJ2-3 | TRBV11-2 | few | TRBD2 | CASSFFLAGHRTDTQYF | TGTGCCAGCAGCTTTTTCTTAGCGGGCCACCGCACAGATACGCAGTATTTT
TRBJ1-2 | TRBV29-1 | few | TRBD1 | CSVLQGSSTDYGYTF | TGCAGCGTCTTACAGGGGTCGTCGACCGACTATGGCTACACCTTC
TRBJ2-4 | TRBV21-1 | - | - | CASSKGPRVGTLAKNIQYF | TGTGCCAGCAGCAAAGGCCCCCGAGTGGGAACTCTAGCCAAAAACATTCAGTACTTC
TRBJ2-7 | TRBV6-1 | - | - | CASSLGTQTYEQYF | TGTGCCAGCAGCCTCGGGACGCAAACCTACGAGCAGTACTTC
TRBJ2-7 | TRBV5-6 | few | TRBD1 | CASSLSGQGIYEQYF | TGTGCCAGCAGCTTGTCGGGACAGGGGATCTACGAGCAGTACTTC
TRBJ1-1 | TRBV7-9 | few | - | CASSFPRNTEAFF | TGTGCCAGCAGCTTTCCGAGGAACACTGAAGCTTTCTTT
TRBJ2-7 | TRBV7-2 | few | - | CASSPMSGSEQYF | TGTGCCAGCAGCCCGATGTCAGGGAGCGAGCAGTACTTC
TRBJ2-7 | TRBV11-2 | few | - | CASSWSGRHEQYF | TGTGCCAGCAGCTGGTCAGGGAGGCACGAGCAGTACTTC
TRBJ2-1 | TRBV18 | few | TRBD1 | CASSRDRGPNEQFF | TGTGCCAGCTCACGGGACAGGGGGCCCAATGAGCAGTTCTTC